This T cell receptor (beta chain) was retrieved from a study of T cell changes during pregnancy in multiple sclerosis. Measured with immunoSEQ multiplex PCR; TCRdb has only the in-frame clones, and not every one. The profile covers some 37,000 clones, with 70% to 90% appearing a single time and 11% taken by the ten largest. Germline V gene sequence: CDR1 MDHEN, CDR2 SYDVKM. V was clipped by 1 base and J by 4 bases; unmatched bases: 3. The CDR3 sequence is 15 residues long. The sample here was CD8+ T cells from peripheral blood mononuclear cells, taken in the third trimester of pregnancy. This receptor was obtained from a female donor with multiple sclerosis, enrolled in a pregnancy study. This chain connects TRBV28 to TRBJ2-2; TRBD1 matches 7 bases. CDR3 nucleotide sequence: TGTGCCAGCAGTTTATATTCAGGGGGCACCGGGGAGCTGTTTTTT. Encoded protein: CASSLYSGGTGELFF.